This T cell receptor (beta chain) was found in a study of OX40 agonist ivuxolimab in advanced cancers. Measured with immunoSEQ multiplex PCR; TCRdb has only the in-frame clones, and not every one. The data show around 68,000 clones, with roughly 90% seen just once and less than 3% held by the top ten. This material consisted of CD4+ or CD8+ T cells sorted from blood, taken in a trial of the OX40 agonist ivuxolimab. This TCR derives from an adult with an advanced solid tumor such as melanoma, head and neck, liver or kidney cancer.

This CDR3 reads CAISGPRDGYMAQYF. Written as DNA, the CDR3 is TGTGCCATCAGTGGCCCTCGGGACGGCTACATGGCCCAGTACTTC. The rearrangement joins TRBV10-3 to TRBJ2-5; D is perhaps TRBD1 or TRBD2 (5 bases each). Trimming shortened V by 4 bases and J by 9 bases, and 21 bases separated the two germline ends. CDR3 length: 15 amino acids. CDR1 and CDR2 (germline): ENHRY, SYGVKD.